The entry below gives a single T cell receptor beta chain sequence along with its context. As originally analysed: Amplified reference gene primers provided the basis for estimating nucleated cell counts. Sequencing used immunoSEQ multiplex PCR; TCRdb keeps in-frame clones, though not all of them. V and J calls and clone size are as listed in that table; D and trimming were resolved from the DNA. This table has hundreds of thousands of clones, around 85% appearing once. The entry originates in a study of blood T cell repertoires in COVID-19. Study background: The United States, Italy and Spain supplied acute and convalescent COVID-19 samples.

Trimming cost V 5 bases and J 5 bases; bases outside gene matches: 11. This CDR3 comprises 15 residues. CDR1 and CDR2 from the germline V gene are SGHTA and FQGNSA. The chain uses TRBV7-2 and TRBJ1-1; TRBD1 matches 7 bases. The receptor was derived from a man aged 80 or over with acute or convalescent COVID-19. The sample was peripheral blood. CDR3 sequence: CASSPRQGVKTEAFF. The CDR3 DNA reads as TGTGCCAGCAGCCCACGCCAGGGGGTTAAGACTGAAGCTTTCTTT.